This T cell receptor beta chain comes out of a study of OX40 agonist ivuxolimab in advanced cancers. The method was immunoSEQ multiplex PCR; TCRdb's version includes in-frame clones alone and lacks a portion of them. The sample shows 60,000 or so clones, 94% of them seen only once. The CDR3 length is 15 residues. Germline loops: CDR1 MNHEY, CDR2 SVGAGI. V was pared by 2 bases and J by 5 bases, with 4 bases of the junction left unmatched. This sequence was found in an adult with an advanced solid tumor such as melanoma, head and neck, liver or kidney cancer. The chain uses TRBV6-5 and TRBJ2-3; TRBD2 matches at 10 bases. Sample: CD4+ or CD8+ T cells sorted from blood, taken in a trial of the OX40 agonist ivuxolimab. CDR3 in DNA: TGTGCCAGCAGTTACGCTAGCGGGAGTCTAGATACGCAGTATTTT. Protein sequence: CASSYASGSLDTQYF.